This T cell receptor (beta chain) stems from a study of CD8 T cells in Susac syndrome (dated by TCRdb to about 2019). Regarding the complete study: The study used repertoire sequencing to test whether antigen drove CD8+ T cell activation and differentiation in Susac syndrome.

With regard to this clonotype: Its antigen remains unidentified. Per-nucleotide qualities are absent, and no much larger clonotype sits a single base away.

RNA was extracted using the RNeasy kit, and roughly 0.45 to 1 microgram was reverse transcribed with random hexamers. The immunoSEQ multiplex PCR assay, which covers 54 Vbeta and 13 Jbeta segments, was used to amplify TCR beta CDR3 regions. PCR amplification bias was corrected by using a synthetic template baseline for primer optimization and computational correction. From the authors' description of their analysis: Reads were assigned to V, D and J genes according to IMGT and analyzed in immunoSEQ Analyzer, with only productive sequences retained. To calculate clonality, Shannon entropy was normalized by log2 of the number of productive unique sequences and then subtracted from one. For each patient and control, public and private clones were evaluated among the 100 most prevalent clones. Clones were defined as Susac-specific if absent from the healthy and MS cohorts, from 900 to 1,200 published viral clones and from other ImmuneACCESS disease sequences. Clones were called with MiXCR by TCRdb after fastp trimmed the public reads at Q25, and only in-frame beta chains were retained. Identical CDR3 protein sequences are pooled into one entry, listed with their most common genes and DNA. The V and J calls, along with clone size, are taken from TCRdb and not from the paper's own processing. The sample table lists 150,000 to 200,000 distinct CDR3 sequences, 94% of them with a count of one. The top ten clones comprise about 0.09% of the sample.

Peripheral blood CD8+ and CD4+ T cells from healthy donors, Susac syndrome patients and multiple sclerosis patients were profiled using high-throughput TCR beta sequencing. The multiple sclerosis controls were treatment-naive patients whose relapsing-remitting disease, either stable or active, fulfilled the revised McDonald criteria. Bulk CD8+ and CD4+ T cells were purified magnetically by negative isolation, whereas CD8+ TEMRA cells were enriched by FACS. Blood was drawn into EDTA tubes, processed within 24 hours, and PBMCs were isolated by density gradient centrifugation. PBMCs destined for TCR sequencing were cryopreserved in liquid nitrogen and later thawed in a 37 °C water bath. Purity of sorted or isolated CD4+, CD8+ and CD8+ TEMRA cells was at least 90%. V is cut by 6 bases and J by 5 bases, and the space between the germline ends is 17 bases. CDR1 SQVTM and CDR2 ANQGSEA were looked up in the germline V gene. The CDR3 holds 14 amino acids from the cysteine to the phenylalanine. The CDR3 DNA has 42 bases and is translated from base 1.

Study-level results and caveats: The study acknowledged that relatively few individuals were included in the TCR sequencing and HLA analysis.

The sample consisted of CD4+ T cells from PBMCs. The clonotype was recovered from a human donor with multiple sclerosis. This chain is built from TRBV29-1 and TRBJ2-1; no D segment can be confidently identified. DNA sequence: TGCAGCGTCCAAAGGCGCTACCCGAACAATGAGCAGTTCTTC. This sequence encodes CSVQRRYPNNEQFF.